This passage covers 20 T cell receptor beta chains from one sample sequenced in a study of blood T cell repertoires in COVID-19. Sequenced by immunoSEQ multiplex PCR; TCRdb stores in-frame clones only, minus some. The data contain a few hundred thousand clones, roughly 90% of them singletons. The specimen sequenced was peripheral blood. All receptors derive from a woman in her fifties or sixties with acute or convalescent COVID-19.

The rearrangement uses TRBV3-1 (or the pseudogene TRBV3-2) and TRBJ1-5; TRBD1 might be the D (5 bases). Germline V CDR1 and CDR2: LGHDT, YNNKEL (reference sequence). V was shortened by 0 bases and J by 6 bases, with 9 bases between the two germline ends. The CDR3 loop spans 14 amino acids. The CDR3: CASSQEGRGQPQHF. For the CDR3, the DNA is TGTGCCAGCAGCCAAGAGGGGCGGGGTCAGCCCCAGCATTTT.

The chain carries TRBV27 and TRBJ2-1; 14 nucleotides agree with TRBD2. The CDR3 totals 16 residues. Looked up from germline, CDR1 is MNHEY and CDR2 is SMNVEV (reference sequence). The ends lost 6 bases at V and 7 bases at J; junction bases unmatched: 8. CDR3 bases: TGTGCCAGCAGGGAGGGACTAGCGGGAGCTGGAAATGAGCAGTTCTTC. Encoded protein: CASREGLAGAGNEQFF.

In nucleotides, the CDR3 is TGTGCCTGGAGGGGGGGAAACAACAATCAGCCCCAGCATTTT. This codes for CAWRGGNNNQPQHF. The rearrangement links TRBV30 to TRBJ1-5; D is possibly TRBD1 (5 bases). V lost 3 bases and J lost 3, with 12 bases in between. The germline V gene encodes CDR1 GTSNPN and CDR2 SVGIG (reference sequence). This CDR3 is built from 14 residues.

The CDR3 DNA reads as TGTGCCAGCAGCCAAGGCCCGCGCTACGAGCAGTACTTC. Its translation: CASSQGPRYEQYF. The V call is TRBV3-1 (or the pseudogene TRBV3-2), the J call TRBJ2-7; D is undetermined. The germline CDR1 and CDR2 sequences are LGHDT and YNNKEL (reference sequence). This CDR3 region has 13 residues. V dropped 1 base and J dropped 3 bases, with 7 bases sitting between them.

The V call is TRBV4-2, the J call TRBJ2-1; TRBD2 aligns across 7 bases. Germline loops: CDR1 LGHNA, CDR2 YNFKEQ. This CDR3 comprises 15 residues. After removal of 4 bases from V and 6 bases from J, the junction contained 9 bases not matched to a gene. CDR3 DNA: TGTGCCAGCAGCCCAAGGACTAGAGGGGTCAATGAGCAGTTCTTC. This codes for CASSPRTRGVNEQFF.

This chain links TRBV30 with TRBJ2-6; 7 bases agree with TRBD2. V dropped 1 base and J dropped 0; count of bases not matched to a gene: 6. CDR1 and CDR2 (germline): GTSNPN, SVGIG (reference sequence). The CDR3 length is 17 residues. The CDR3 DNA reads TGTGCCTGGAGTGCCGGGAGGACCTCCTCTGGGGCCAACGTCCTGACTTTC. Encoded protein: CAWSAGRTSSGANVLTF. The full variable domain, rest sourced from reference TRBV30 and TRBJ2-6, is SQTIHQWPATLVQPVGSPLSLECTVEGTSNPNLYWYRQAAGRGLQLLFYSVGIGQISSEVPQNLSASRPQDRQFILSSKKLLLSDSGFYLCAWSAGRTSSGANVLTFGAGSRLTVL.

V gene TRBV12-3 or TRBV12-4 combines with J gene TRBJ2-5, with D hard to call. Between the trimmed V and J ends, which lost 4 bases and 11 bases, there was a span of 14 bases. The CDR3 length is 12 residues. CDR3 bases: TGTGCCAGCAGTTCCGGTTATTTCCCTCAGTACTTC. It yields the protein CASSSGYFPQYF.

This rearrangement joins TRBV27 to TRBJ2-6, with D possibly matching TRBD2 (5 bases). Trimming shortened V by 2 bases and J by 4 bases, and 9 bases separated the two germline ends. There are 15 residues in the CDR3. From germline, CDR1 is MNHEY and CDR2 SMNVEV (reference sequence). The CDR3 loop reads CASSLETGGANVLTF. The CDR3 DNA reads TGTGCCAGCAGTTTAGAGACGGGAGGGGCCAACGTCCTGACTTTC.

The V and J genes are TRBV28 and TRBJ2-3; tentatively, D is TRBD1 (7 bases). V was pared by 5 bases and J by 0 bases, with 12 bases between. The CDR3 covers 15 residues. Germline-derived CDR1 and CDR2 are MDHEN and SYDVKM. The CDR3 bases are TGTGCCAGCAGTGGAGGGGGCGGGAGCACAGATACGCAGTATTTT. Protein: CASSGGGGSTDTQYF.

The CDR3 region is CAISEELAGTIYEQYF. The CDR3 bases are TGTGCCATCAGTGAGGAACTAGCGGGAACAATATACGAGCAGTACTTC. The gene calls are TRBV10-3 and TRBJ2-7; 10 nucleotides line up with TRBD2. The CDR3 sequence is 16 residues long. J gave up 4 bases and V 2 bases, and 8 bases lay outside the gene matches. CDR1 is ENHRY, CDR2 SYGVKD, per germline.

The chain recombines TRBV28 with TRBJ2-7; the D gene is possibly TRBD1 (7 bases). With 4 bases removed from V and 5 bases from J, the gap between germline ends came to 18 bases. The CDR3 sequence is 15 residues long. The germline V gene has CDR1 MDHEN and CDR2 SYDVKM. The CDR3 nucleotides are TGTGCCAGCAGTTACCGGGGGCAGGGGGTGCACGAGCAGTACTTC. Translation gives CASSYRGQGVHEQYF. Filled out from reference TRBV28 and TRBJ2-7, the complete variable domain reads DVKVTQSSRYLVKRTGEKVFLECVQDMDHENMFWYRQDPGLGLRLIYFSYDVKMKEKGDIPEGYSVSREKKERFSLILESASTNQTSMYLCASSYRGQGVHEQYFGPGTRLTVT.

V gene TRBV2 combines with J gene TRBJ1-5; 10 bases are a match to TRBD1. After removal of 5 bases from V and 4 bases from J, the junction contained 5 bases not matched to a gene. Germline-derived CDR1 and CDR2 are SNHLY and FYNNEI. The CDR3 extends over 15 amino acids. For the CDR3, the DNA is TGTGCCAGCAGTTGGGGGACAGGGGAGAATCAGCCCCAGCATTTT. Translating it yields CASSWGTGENQPQHF.

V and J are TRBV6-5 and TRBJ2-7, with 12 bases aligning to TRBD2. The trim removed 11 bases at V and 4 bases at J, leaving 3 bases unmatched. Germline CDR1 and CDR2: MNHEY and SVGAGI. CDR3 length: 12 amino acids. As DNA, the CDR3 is TGTGCCGGGGGACTAGCGGGTTACGAGCAGTACTTC. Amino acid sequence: CAGGLAGYEQYF.

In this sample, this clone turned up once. Here the CDR3 DNA reads TGTGCCAGCACCCGGAGCACAGATACGCAGTATTTT. Translated, it gives CASTRSTDTQYF. The chain employs TRBV7-2 and TRBJ2-3; D not resolved. The V gene's germline CDR1 is SGHTA and CDR2 FQGNSA. V lost 7 bases to trimming and J lost 0 bases, with 5 bases between them. This CDR3 contains 12 residues. Using reference TRBV7-2 and TRBJ2-3 for the parts outside the CDR3, the full variable domain is GAGVSQSPSNKVTEKGKDVELRCDPISGHTALYWYRQSLGQGLEFLIYFQGNSAPDKSGLPSDRFSAERTGGSVSTLTIQRTQQEDSAVYLCASTRSTDTQYFGPGTRLTVL.

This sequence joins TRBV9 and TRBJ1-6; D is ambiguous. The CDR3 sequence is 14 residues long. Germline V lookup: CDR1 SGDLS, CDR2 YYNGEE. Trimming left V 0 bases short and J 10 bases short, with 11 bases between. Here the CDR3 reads CASSVGGSGSPLHF. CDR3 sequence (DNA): TGTGCCAGCAGCGTAGGAGGATCCGGATCACCCCTCCACTTT.

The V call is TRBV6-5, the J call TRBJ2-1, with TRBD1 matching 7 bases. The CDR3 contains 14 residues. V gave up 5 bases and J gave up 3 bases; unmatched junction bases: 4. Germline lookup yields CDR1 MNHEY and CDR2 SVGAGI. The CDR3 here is CASSRGQDYNEQFF. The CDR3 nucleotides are TGTGCCAGCAGTCGTGGACAGGACTACAATGAGCAGTTCTTC.

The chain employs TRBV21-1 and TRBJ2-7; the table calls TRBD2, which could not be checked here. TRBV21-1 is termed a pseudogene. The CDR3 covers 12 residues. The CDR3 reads CASSTGSLEQYF. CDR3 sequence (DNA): TGTGCCAGCAGCACGGGGAGTTTGGAGCAGTACTTC.

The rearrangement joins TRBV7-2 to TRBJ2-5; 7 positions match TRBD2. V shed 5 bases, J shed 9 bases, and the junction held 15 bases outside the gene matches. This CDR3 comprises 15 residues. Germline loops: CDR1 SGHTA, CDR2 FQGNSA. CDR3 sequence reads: CASSQVASGRGAQYF. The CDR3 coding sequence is TGTGCCAGCAGCCAAGTGGCTAGCGGACGTGGGGCCCAGTACTTC. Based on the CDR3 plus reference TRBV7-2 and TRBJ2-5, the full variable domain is GAGVSQSPSNKVTEKGKDVELRCDPISGHTALYWYRQSLGQGLEFLIYFQGNSAPDKSGLPSDRFSAERTGGSVSTLTIQRTQQEDSAVYLCASSQVASGRGAQYFGPGTRLLVL.

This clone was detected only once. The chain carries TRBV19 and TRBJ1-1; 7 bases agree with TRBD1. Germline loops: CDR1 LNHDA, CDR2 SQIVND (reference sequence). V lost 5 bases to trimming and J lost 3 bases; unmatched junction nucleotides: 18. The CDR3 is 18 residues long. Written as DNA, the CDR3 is TGTGCCAGTAGTTCCCGAAGGACTACAGGGGTGGTAGACACTGAAGCTTTCTTT. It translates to CASSSRRTTGVVDTEAFF.

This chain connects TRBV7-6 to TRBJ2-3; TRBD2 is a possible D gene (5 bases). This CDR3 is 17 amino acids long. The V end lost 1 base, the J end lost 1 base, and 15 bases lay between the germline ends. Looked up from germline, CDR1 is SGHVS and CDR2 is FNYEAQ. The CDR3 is CASSLEGLAWGTDTQYF. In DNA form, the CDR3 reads TGTGCCAGCAGCTTAGAAGGTTTAGCGTGGGGCACAGATACGCAGTATTTT.